This T cell receptor (beta chain) was documented in a study of cytomegalovirus exposure and HLA in healthy donors. The repertoire was sequenced with immunoSEQ multiplex PCR; TCRdb's copy has only in-frame clones and lacks some. This sample has over 250,000 clones; approximately 86% occur once, and the top ten carry 0.9% to 1.1%. General observations from the study: The listing of roughly 160 TCR beta chains classed them as cytomegalovirus-associated.

The germline CDR1 and CDR2 sequences are SNHLY and FYNNEI. After removal of 6 bases from V and 0 bases from J, the junction contained 4 bases not matched to a gene. This CDR3 has 15 amino acids. Turning to this clone: Its specificity is unknown.

Sequenced: PBMCs. The chain combines TRBV2 with TRBJ1-5, with 8 bases identical to TRBD1. The clonotype originates from a young woman in good health and CMV-seronegative. The CDR3 bases are TGTGCCAGCAGGGATACAGGGGGTAGCAATCAGCCCCAGCATTTT. Translating gives CASRDTGGSNQPQHF.